Below, 10 T cell receptor beta chains from the same sample are listed, as sequenced in a study of human T cells and chemical hapten exposure. The time point denotes: patch test 3, about 24 weeks after DPC sensitization. The treatment was: therapeutic diphenylcyclopropenone sensitization with weekly scalp DPC. Via MiXCR, TCRdb re-called the RACE reads, giving one row per CDR3 protein. The sample shows 82,000 or so distinct CDR3 sequences, roughly 13% of them seen only once. Sequenced material: whole blood, taken in connection with sensitization to the hapten diphenylcyclopropenone (DPC). Receptor source: a woman aged 45-65 years with alopecia areata. Some clones in this sample may be carry-over from other donors' samples.

CDR3 protein: CSVDTSGRIHTQYF. For the CDR3, the DNA is TGCAGCGTTGACACTAGCGGGAGGATACATACGCAGTATTTT. The gene calls are TRBV29-1 and TRBJ2-3, with 12 bases matching TRBD2. V shed 3 bases, J shed 7 bases, and the junction held 5 bases outside the gene matches. The germline V gene encodes CDR1 SQVTM and CDR2 ANQGSEA. The CDR3 is 14 residues long.

The V gene is TRBV5-1, the J gene TRBJ1-1; TRBD1 might be the D (6 bases). The ends were cut back, 5 bases at V and 4 bases at J, with 15 bases in the middle. This CDR3 contains 14 residues. In germline, CDR1 is SGHRS, CDR2 YFSETQ. CDR3 amino acids: CASRNLGGSTEAFF. The CDR3 DNA sequence: TGCGCCAGCAGGAACTTAGGGGGGTCCACTGAAGCTTTCTTT. Combining the CDR3 with reference TRBV5-1 and TRBJ1-1 gives the whole variable domain KAGVTQTPRYLIKTRGQQVTLSCSPISGHRSVSWYQQTPGQGLQFLFEYFSETQRNKGNFPGRFSGRQFSNSRSEMNVSTLELGDSALYLCASRNLGGSTEAFFGQGTRLTVV.

This clonotype appeared many times. V gene TRBV20-1 combines with J gene TRBJ1-1; 9 bases match TRBD1. The germline V gene encodes CDR1 DFQATT and CDR2 SNEGSKA (reference sequence). The V segment lost 5 bases and the J segment 0 bases; nucleotides outside the gene matches: 4. This CDR3 contains 14 residues. The CDR3 here is CSARWTGVNTEAFF. CDR3 DNA sequence: TGCAGTGCTCGCTGGACAGGGGTGAACACTGAAGCTTTCTTT.

This clonotype was counted many times. The rearrangement links TRBV7-9 to TRBJ1-3; TRBD1 might be the D (5 bases). The CDR3 runs to 17 residues. V was shortened by 8 bases and J by 3 bases, with 23 bases between the two germline ends. The germline CDR1 and CDR2 sequences are SEHNR and FQNEAQ (reference sequence). CDR3: CASGSRGPVLVGNTIYF. The CDR3 coding sequence is TGTGCCAGCGGATCACGGGGACCAGTTCTAGTTGGAAACACCATATATTTT. The full variable domain, rest sourced from reference TRBV7-9 and TRBJ1-3, is DTGVSQNPRHKITKRGQNVTFRCDPISEHNRLYWYRQTLGQGPEFLTYFQNEAQLEKSRLLSDRFSAERPKGSFSTLEIQRTEQGDSAMYLCASGSRGPVLVGNTIYFGEGSWLTVV.

This clonotype was picked up many times. J is TRBJ2-7 and V is TRBV12-3 or TRBV12-4; 9 bases agree with TRBD1. The CDR3 covers 15 residues. V shed 5 bases, J shed 6 bases, and the junction held 11 bases outside the gene matches. The DNA of the CDR3 is TGTGCCAGCAGTCCGGACAGGGGCACTCGGGGCGAGCAGTACTTC. It specifies CASSPDRGTRGEQYF.

The V call is TRBV6-6, the J call TRBJ2-1; perhaps TRBD1 as D (6 bases). V lost 8 bases and J 6 bases, leaving 14 bases between the germline ends. Per the germline V gene, CDR1 is MNHNY and CDR2 is SVGAGI (reference sequence). The CDR3 has 13 amino acids. The DNA of the CDR3 is TGTGCCAGCGGACCGAAAGGGGGCAATGAGCAGTTCTTC. Amino acid sequence: CASGPKGGNEQFF.

This clonotype was seen many times. This chain links TRBV20-1 with TRBJ1-4, with D unclear. The CDR3 covers 15 residues. Germline V CDR1 and CDR2: DFQATT, SNEGSKA (reference sequence). V shed 3 bases and J shed 2 bases, with 13 bases lying between them. The CDR3 loop is CSASKLGQTNEKLFF. In DNA form, the CDR3 reads TGCAGTGCTAGTAAGCTTGGGCAGACTAATGAAAAACTGTTTTTT.

This clonotype was seen ten or more times. CDR3 amino acids: CASSLLGQNYNEQFF. In DNA, the CDR3 is TGTGCCAGCAGCCTCCTCGGACAGAACTACAATGAGCAGTTCTTC. V gene TRBV7-9 combines with J gene TRBJ2-1; the D gene is possibly TRBD1 (6 bases). The CDR3 consists of 15 residues. From germline, CDR1 is SEHNR and CDR2 FQNEAQ (reference sequence). V shed 5 bases and J shed 3 bases, with 14 bases lying between them.

In its sample, this clonotype was seen many times. The chain uses TRBV20-1 and TRBJ2-2; 10 bases map to TRBD2. CDR1 and CDR2 (germline): DFQATT, SNEGSKA (reference sequence). Trimming at V came to 1 base and at J to 6 bases, leaving 8 bases not matched to a gene. CDR3 length equals 16 residues. CDR3 bases: TGCAGTGCTAGAGGTCGTCTAGCGGGAGATGCCGGGGAGCTGTTTTTT. Amino acids: CSARGRLAGDAGELFF.

This clonotype was seen many times. This rearrangement joins TRBV20-1 to TRBJ2-7, with a possible D match to TRBD2 (7 bases). V shed 1 base and J shed 2 bases, with 18 bases lying between them. This CDR3 contains 16 residues. Germline V gene sequence: CDR1 DFQATT, CDR2 SNEGSKA (reference sequence). The DNA of the CDR3 is TGCAGTGCTAGAGCCCCGAGTGGGGGGGGCCCCTACGAGCAGTACTTC. Protein: CSARAPSGGGPYEQYF.